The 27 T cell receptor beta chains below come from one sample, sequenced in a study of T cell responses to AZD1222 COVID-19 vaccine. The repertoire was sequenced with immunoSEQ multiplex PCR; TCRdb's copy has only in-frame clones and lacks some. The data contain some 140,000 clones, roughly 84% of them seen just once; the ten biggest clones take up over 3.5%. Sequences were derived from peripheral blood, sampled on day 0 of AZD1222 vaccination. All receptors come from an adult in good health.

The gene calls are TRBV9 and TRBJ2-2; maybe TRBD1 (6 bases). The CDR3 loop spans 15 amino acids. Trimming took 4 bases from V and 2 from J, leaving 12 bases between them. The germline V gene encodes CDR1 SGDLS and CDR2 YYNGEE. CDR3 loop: CASSFTGTNTGELFF. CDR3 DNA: TGTGCCAGCAGCTTCACCGGGACAAACACCGGGGAGCTGTTTTTT.

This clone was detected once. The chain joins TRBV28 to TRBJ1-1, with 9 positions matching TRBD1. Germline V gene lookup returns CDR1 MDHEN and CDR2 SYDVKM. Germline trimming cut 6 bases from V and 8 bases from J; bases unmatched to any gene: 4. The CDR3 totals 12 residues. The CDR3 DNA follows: TGTGCCAGCAGAACCGGGACAGGGGAAGCTTTCTTT. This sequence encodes CASRTGTGEAFF.

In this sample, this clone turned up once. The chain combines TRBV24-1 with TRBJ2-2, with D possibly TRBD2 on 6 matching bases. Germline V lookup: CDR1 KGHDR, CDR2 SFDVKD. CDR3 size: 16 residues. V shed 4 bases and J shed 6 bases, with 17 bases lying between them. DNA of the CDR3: TGTGCCACCAGTGAATTTACGGGAGAAAAGTCCGGGGAGCTGTTTTTT. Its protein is CATSEFTGEKSGELFF.

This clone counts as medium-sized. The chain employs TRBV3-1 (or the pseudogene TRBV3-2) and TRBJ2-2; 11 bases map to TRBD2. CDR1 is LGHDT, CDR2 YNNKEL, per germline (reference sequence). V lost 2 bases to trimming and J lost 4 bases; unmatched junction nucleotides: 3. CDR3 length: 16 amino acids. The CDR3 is CASSQPGTSGTGELFF. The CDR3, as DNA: TGTGCCAGCAGCCAACCCGGGACTAGCGGCACCGGGGAGCTGTTTTTT.

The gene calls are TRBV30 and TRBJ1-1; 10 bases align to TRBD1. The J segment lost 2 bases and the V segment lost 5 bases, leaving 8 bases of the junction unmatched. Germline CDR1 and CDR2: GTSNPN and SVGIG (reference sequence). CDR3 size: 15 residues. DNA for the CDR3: TGTGCCTGGTTTCGAAGGGACAGGGGCAACACTGAAGCTTTCTTT. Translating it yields CAWFRRDRGNTEAFF.

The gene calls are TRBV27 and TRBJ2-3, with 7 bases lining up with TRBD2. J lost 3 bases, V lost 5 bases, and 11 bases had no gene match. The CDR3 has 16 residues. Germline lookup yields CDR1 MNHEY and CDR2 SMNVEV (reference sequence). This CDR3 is CASSRVGRTSTDTQYF. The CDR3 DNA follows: TGTGCCAGCAGTCGGGTAGGGCGGACTAGTACAGATACGCAGTATTTT.

CDR3 sequence (DNA): TGTGCCAGCAGCCCGCCAGGGGTAGTGAATACGCAGTATTTT. Translated, it gives CASSPPGVVNTQYF. V usage is TRBV3-1 (or the pseudogene TRBV3-2) and J usage is TRBJ2-3; possible D gene TRBD1, 6 bases. The germline V gene encodes CDR1 LGHDT and CDR2 YNNKEL (reference sequence). The CDR3 consists of 14 residues. Trimming pared 4 bases from V and 7 bases from J, leaving 15 bases between.

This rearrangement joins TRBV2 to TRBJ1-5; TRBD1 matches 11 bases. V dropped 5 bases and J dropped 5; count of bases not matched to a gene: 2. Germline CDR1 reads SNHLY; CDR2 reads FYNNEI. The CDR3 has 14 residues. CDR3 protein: CASSSDRGHQPQHF. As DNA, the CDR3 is TGTGCCAGCAGTTCGGACAGGGGGCATCAGCCCCAGCATTTT.

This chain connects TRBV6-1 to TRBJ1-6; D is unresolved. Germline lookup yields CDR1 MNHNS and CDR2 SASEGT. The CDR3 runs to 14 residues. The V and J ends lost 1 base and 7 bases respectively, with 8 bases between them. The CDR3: CASSEVFLNSPLHF. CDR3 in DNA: TGTGCCAGCAGTGAAGTTTTTCTGAATTCACCCCTCCACTTT.

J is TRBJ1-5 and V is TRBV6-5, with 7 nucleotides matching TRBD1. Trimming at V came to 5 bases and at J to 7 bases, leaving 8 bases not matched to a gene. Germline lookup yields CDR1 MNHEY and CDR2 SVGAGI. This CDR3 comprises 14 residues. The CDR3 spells CASSLGGEWQPQHF. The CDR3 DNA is TGTGCCAGCAGTCTAGGGGGCGAGTGGCAGCCCCAGCATTTT.

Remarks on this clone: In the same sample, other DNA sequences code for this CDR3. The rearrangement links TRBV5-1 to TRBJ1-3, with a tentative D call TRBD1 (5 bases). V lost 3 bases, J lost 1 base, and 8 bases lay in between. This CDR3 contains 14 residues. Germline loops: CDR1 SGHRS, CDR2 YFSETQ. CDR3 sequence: CASSSGGSGNTIYF. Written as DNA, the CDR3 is TGCGCCAGCAGCTCGGGGGGATCTGGAAACACCATATATTTT.

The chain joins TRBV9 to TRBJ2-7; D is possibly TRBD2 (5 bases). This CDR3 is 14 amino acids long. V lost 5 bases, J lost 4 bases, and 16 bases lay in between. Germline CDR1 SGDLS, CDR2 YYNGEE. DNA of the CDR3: TGTGCCAGCAGTGCGTACGAGGGATTTTACGAGCAGTACTTC. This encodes CASSAYEGFYEQYF.

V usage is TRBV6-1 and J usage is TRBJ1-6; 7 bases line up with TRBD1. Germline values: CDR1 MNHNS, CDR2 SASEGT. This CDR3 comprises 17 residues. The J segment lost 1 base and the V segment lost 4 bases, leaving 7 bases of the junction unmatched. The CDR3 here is CASSAISRGSYNSPLHF. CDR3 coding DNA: TGTGCCAGCAGTGCTATCTCCAGGGGGTCCTATAATTCACCCCTCCACTTT.

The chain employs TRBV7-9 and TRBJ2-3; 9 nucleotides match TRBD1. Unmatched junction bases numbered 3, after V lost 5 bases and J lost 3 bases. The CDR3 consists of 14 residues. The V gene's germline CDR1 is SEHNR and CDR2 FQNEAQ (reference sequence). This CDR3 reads CASSGTGRTDTQYF. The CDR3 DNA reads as TGTGCCAGCAGCGGGACAGGGAGGACAGATACGCAGTATTTT. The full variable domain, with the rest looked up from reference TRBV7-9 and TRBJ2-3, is DTGVSQNPRHKITKRGQNVTFRCDPISEHNRLYWYRQTLGQGPEFLTYFQNEAQLEKSRLLSDRFSAERPKGSFSTLEIQRTEQGDSAMYLCASSGTGRTDTQYFGPGTRLTVL.

The CDR3 sequence: CASSQGPGANTGELFF. The CDR3 nucleotides are TGTGCCAGCAGCCAAGGTCCAGGGGCGAACACCGGGGAGCTGTTTTTT. The V call is TRBV3-1 (or the pseudogene TRBV3-2), the J call TRBJ2-2; tentatively, D is TRBD1 (6 bases). The CDR3 runs 16 residues. V was shortened by 1 base and J by 0 bases, with 9 bases between the two germline ends. From germline, CDR1 is LGHDT and CDR2 YNNKEL (reference sequence).

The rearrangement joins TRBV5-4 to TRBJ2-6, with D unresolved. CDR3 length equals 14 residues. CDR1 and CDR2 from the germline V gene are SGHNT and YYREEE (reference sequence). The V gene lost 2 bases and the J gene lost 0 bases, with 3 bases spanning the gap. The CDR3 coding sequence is TGTGCCAGCAGCTTTGCCTCTGGGGCCAACGTCCTGACTTTC. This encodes CASSFASGANVLTF.

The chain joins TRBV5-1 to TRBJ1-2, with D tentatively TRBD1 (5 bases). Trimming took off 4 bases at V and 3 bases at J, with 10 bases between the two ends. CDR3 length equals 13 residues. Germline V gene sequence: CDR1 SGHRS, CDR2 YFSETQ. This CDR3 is CASSPRADYGYTF. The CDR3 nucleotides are TGCGCCAGCAGCCCCAGGGCTGACTATGGCTACACCTTC.

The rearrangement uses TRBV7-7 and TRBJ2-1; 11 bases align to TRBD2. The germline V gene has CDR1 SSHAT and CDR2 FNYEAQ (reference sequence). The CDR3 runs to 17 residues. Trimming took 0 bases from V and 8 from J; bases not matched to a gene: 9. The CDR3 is CASSLARLAGGLDEQFF. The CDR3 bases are TGTGCCAGCAGCTTAGCGCGTTTAGCGGGGGGGCTCGATGAGCAGTTCTTC.

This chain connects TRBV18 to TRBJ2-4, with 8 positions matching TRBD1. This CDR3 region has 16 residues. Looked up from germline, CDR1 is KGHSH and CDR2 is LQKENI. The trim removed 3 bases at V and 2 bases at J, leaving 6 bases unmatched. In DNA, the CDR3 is TGTGCCAGCTCACCCATACAGGGGGTTTCCAAAAACATTCAGTACTTC. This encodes CASSPIQGVSKNIQYF.

The CDR3 protein is CASSFGNSPLHF. The CDR3, as DNA: TGTGCCAGCAGTTTCGGTAATTCACCCCTCCACTTT. The chain joins TRBV28 to TRBJ1-6; no clear D gene. V dropped 3 bases and J dropped 6 bases, with 3 bases sitting between them. The CDR3 extends over 12 amino acids. Germline V gene data show CDR1 as MDHEN and CDR2 as SYDVKM.

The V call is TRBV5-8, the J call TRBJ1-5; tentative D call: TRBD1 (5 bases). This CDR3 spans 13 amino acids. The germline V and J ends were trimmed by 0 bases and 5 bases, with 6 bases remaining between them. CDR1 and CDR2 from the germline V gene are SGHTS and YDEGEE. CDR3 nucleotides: TGTGCCAGCAGCTTGGGCAGGGATCAGCCCCAGCATTTT. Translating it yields CASSLGRDQPQHF. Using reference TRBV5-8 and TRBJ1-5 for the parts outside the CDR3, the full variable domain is EAGVTQSPTHLIKTRGQQATLRCSPISGHTSVYWYQQALGLGLQFLLWYDEGEERNRGNFPPRFSGRQFPNYSSELNVNALELEDSALYLCASSLGRDQPQHFGDGTRLSIL.

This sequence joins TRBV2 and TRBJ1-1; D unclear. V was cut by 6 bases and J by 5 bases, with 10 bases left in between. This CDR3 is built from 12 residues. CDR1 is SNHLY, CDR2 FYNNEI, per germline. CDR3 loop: CASRGGSTEAFF. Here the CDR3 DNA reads TGTGCCAGCAGAGGTGGGAGTACTGAAGCTTTCTTT. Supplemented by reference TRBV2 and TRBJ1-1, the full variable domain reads EPEVTQTPSHQVTQMGQEVILRCVPISNHLYFYWYRQILGQKVEFLVSFYNNEISEKSEIFDDQFSVERPDGSNFTLKIRSTKLEDSAMYFCASRGGSTEAFFGQGTRLTVV.

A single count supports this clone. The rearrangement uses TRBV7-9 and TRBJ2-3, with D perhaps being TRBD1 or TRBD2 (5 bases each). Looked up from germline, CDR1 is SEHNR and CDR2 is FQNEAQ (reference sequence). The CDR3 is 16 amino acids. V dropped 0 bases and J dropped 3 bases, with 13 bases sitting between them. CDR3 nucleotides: TGTGCCAGCAGCTTAGCTGAGGGGACGAAGACAGATACGCAGTATTTT. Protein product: CASSLAEGTKTDTQYF.

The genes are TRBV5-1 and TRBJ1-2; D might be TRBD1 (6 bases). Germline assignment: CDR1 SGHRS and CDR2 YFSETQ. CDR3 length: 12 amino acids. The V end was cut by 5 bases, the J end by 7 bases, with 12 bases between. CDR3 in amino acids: CASSDGTSGYTF. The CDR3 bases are TGCGCCAGCAGTGACGGGACAAGTGGCTACACCTTC.

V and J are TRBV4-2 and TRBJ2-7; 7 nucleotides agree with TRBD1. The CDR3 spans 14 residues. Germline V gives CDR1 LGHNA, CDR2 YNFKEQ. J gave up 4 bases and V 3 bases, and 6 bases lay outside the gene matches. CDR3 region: CASSHPGQTYEQYF. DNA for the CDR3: TGTGCCAGCAGCCACCCGGGACAGACTTACGAGCAGTACTTC.

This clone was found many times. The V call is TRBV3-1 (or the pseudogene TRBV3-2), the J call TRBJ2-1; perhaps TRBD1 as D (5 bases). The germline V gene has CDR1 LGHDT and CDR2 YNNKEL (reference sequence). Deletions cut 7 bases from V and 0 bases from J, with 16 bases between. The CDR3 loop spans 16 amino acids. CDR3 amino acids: CASTPTVMSSYNEQFF. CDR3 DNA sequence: TGTGCCAGCACCCCGACAGTCATGAGCTCCTACAATGAGCAGTTCTTC.

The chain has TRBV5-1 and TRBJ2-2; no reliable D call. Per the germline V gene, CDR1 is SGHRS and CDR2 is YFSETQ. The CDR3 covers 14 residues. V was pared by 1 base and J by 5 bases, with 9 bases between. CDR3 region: CASSLSGVTGELFF. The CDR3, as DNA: TGCGCCAGCAGCTTGTCGGGTGTAACCGGGGAGCTGTTTTTT.